This is a list of T cell receptor beta chains from one sample in a study of cytomegalovirus exposure and HLA in healthy donors. The assay was immunoSEQ multiplex PCR, and TCRdb's table has in-frame clones only and misses some. This table lists around 190,000 clones. The sample comprised PBMCs. The receptor set was obtained from a woman in her thirties in good health and CMV-seropositive. Each CDR3 is given with its conserved first and last residue.

v_call,j_call,cdr3_aa
TRBV18,TRBJ2-7,CASSPAGLTYEQYF
TRBV4-3,TRBJ1-3,CASSQLSGDSGNTIYF
TRBV6-1,TRBJ1-1,CASSRGRVMNTEAFF
TRBV16,TRBJ1-1,CASSQSMSAGRLNTEAFF
TRBV18,TRBJ1-2,CASSSGLNSGDGYTF
TRBV5-1,TRBJ1-3,CASSPTGGSGNTIYF
TRBV10-1,TRBJ2-7,CASSESRGLAGGSTYEQYF
TRBV14,TRBJ2-7,CASSPSGGFFYEQYF
TRBV29-1,TRBJ1-1,CSVVGRGNTEAFF
TRBV28,TRBJ2-7,CASSEVGDRGFYEQYF
TRBV27,TRBJ1-1,CASRRQGGTEAFF
TRBV11-2,TRBJ2-2,CASSLELNTGELFF
TRBV27,TRBJ1-5,CASSPAGTGRNQPQHF
TRBV5-1,TRBJ2-3,CASSSNSGLGTDTQYF
TRBV6-1,TRBJ2-5,CASRELAGGQETQYF
TRBV5-1,TRBJ2-5,CASSSYTGSYQETQYF
TRBV5-4,TRBJ2-1,CASSRDRDWNNEQFF
TRBV7-6,TRBJ2-1,CASSRLAGGNNEQFF
TRBV15,TRBJ2-5,CATSRDLASETQYF
TRBV2,TRBJ2-7,CASTPSRPRLAGPSYEQYF
TRBV2,TRBJ2-7,CASSPGTGAIEQYF
TRBV2,TRBJ2-1,CASKITSGGPEQFF
TRBV6-5,TRBJ1-1,CASSYGDRVGTEAFF
TRBV5-1,TRBJ2-7,CASSLTGTASYEQYF
TRBV11-2,TRBJ1-1,CASSGDRNTEAFF
TRBV27,TRBJ1-2,CASSWGNRGRLTF
TRBV6-5,TRBJ2-3,CASSEPYTDTQYF
TRBV5-6,TRBJ2-7,CASSLSGTGSYEQYF
TRBV2,TRBJ1-4,CASSQGEKLFF
TRBV6-5,TRBJ1-1,CASSGQVGAEAFF
TRBV2,TRBJ2-7,CASTRAVYEQYF
TRBV19,TRBJ1-2,CASSSVGIGGYGYTF
TRBV5-1,TRBJ1-1,CASSLDRPNTEAFF
TRBV7-8,TRBJ1-1,CASSLMNRGKGDEAFF
TRBV9,TRBJ2-1,CASSSRLAEPYNEQFF
TRBV11-2,TRBJ2-3,CASSQRGIEANTDTQYF
TRBV11-2,TRBJ2-7,CASSLFLRSGSYEQYF
TRBV6-5,TRBJ1-2,CASSSLYGYTF
TRBV19,TRBJ1-5,CASSLGLRFQHF
TRBV6-5,TRBJ1-2,CASSFDRGWDGYTF
TRBV12-5,TRBJ1-1,CASGLQATEAFF
TRBV5-1,TRBJ2-1,CASSFGQLSNEQFF
TRBV27,TRBJ1-2,CASSGGALWGGYTF
TRBV11-3,TRBJ2-1,CASSQGLAGDLSSYNEQFF
TRBV11-2,TRBJ1-1,CASSLYQSNTEAFF
TRBV7-6,TRBJ2-1,CASSRAGGLLNEQFF
TRBV30,TRBJ2-5,CAWSLPETQYF
TRBV7-6,TRBJ1-1,CASSLGGGRGEAFF
TRBV18,TRBJ1-6,CASSPNPPRGSPLHF
TRBV28,TRBJ1-1,CASNQGWRTEAFF
TRBV5-1,TRBJ2-5,CASSPSRRAETQYF
TRBV9,TRBJ1-4,CASSPDSPATNEKLFF
TRBV19,TRBJ2-5,CASSIAVVQETQYF